What follows describes a single T cell receptor beta chain. The sample is drawn from a study of blood T cells in healthy people across ages. Study details: Per every two T cells, about one barcoded beta molecule was captured by template switching.

A second PCR of 7 to 11 cycles used a sample-barcoded 5' primer and a J-beta primer mix. From the 5' RACE reads, TCRdb called clonotypes with MiXCR, one entry per CDR3 protein. The repertoire includes roughly 830,000 distinct CDR3 sequences, around two thirds of them detected once, and 28% sits in the top ten. Trimming stripped 7 bases from V and 4 bases from J, with 18 bases between. This CDR3 has 15 residues. V usage is TRBV12-3 or TRBV12-4 and J usage is TRBJ2-3; tentatively, D is TRBD2 (5 bases). The specimen was blood. This sequence was found in a man younger than 40 in good health. CDR3 in DNA: TGTGCCAGCATTTACGGCATACACGGGGCAGATACGCAGTATTTT. Its protein is CASIYGIHGADTQYF.